One sample yielded the 10 T cell receptor beta chains listed below, sequenced in a study of blood T cell repertoires in COVID-19. The assay was immunoSEQ multiplex PCR, and TCRdb's table has in-frame clones only and misses some. This sample carries about 230,000 clones, 83% of them seen once, and the ten largest clones take roughly 7.4%. Sequenced input: peripheral blood. Every receptor here comes from a woman aged 50 to 65 with acute or convalescent COVID-19.

This chain joins TRBV28 and TRBJ1-4, with D perhaps matching TRBD1 (6 bases). V was pared by 5 bases and J by 6 bases, with 13 bases between. CDR1 is MDHEN, CDR2 SYDVKM, per germline. This CDR3 is built from 14 residues. In DNA form, the CDR3 reads TGTGCCAGCAGTCCTGGGGGCCGGTATGAAAAACTGTTTTTT. Protein sequence: CASSPGGRYEKLFF.

This clone was counted a single time. The genes are TRBV7-3 and TRBJ1-1, with D possibly TRBD1 on 6 matching bases. CDR3 size: 12 residues. Deletions cut 5 bases from V and 6 bases from J, with 10 bases between. Germline-derived CDR1 and CDR2 are SGHTA and FQGTGA. This CDR3 reads CASSIGGPEAFF. The CDR3 nucleotides read TGTGCCAGCAGCATAGGGGGTCCTGAAGCTTTCTTT.

V is TRBV6-6 and J is TRBJ2-3, with 10 bases lining up with TRBD2. The germline V gene has CDR1 MNHNY and CDR2 SVGAGI (reference sequence). J lost 6 bases, V lost 4 bases, and 10 bases had no gene match. The CDR3 covers 16 residues. CDR3 sequence reads: CASSSPAGGPGDTQYF. CDR3 sequence (DNA): TGTGCCAGCAGTTCCCCAGCGGGGGGGCCAGGGGATACGCAGTATTTT.

The rearrangement links TRBV5-6 to TRBJ1-1; TRBD1 agrees at 12 bases. V shed 4 bases, J shed 4 bases, and the junction held 11 bases outside the gene matches. CDR1 is SGHDT, CDR2 YYEEEE, per germline. The CDR3 has 17 residues. CDR3 coding DNA: TGTGCCAGCAGCCAGCCGGGACAGGGGGCTGGAAGCACTGAAGCTTTCTTT. It is translated as CASSQPGQGAGSTEAFF.

The chain employs TRBV28 and TRBJ1-1; D gene ambiguous. CDR1 is MDHEN and CDR2 is SYDVKM in the germline V gene. This CDR3 contains 13 residues. Trimming pared 3 bases from V and 8 bases from J, leaving 13 bases between. CDR3 sequence reads: CASSLSGGSEAFF. The CDR3 nucleotides read TGTGCCAGCAGTTTGTCCGGAGGGAGCGAAGCTTTCTTT.

V gene TRBV7-9 combines with J gene TRBJ2-4; D remains unclear. The length of the CDR3 is 11 residues. Germline V CDR1 and CDR2: SEHNR, FQNEAQ (reference sequence). V was clipped by 5 bases and J by 8 bases, with 7 bases between them. CDR3 loop: CASSGGDIQYF. Here the CDR3 DNA reads TGTGCCAGCAGCGGCGGCGACATTCAGTACTTC.

This chain links TRBV6-6 with TRBJ1-2; no clear D. Germline CDR1 reads MNHNY; CDR2 reads SVGAGI (reference sequence). This CDR3 spans 14 amino acids. Trimming shortened V by 3 bases and J by 7 bases, and 15 bases separated the two germline ends. CDR3 region: CASSYQQAVLGYTF. CDR3 sequence (DNA): TGTGCCAGCAGTTATCAGCAGGCAGTTCTTGGCTACACCTTC.

J is TRBJ2-7 and V is TRBV14; 10 nucleotides agree with TRBD1. Germline-derived CDR1 and CDR2 are SGHDN and FVKESK. V lost 8 bases and J lost 2; bases outside the gene matches: 9. The CDR3 runs to 15 residues. This CDR3 reads CASSRGTGVTYEQYF. CDR3 sequence (DNA): TGTGCCAGCTCGCGAGGGACAGGGGTGACCTACGAGCAGTACTTC.

To note about this clone: The germline gene is not matched at one end of the junction; a read error may be the cause. The V and J genes are TRBV7-7 and TRBJ2-2; D remains ambiguous. The CDR3 contains 14 residues. In germline, CDR1 is SSHAT, CDR2 FNYEAQ (reference sequence). CDR3 bases: TGTGCTAGCAGCTTGGCCGCTAACACCGGGGAGCTGTTTTTT. Its translation: CASSLAANTGELFF. The variable domain in full, with the rest retrieved from reference TRBV7-7 and TRBJ2-2, is GAGVSQSPRYKVTKRGQDVTLRCDPISSHATLYWYQQALGQGPEFLTYFNYEAQPDKSGLPSDRFSAERPEGSISTLTIQRTEQRDSAMYRCASSLAANTGELFFGEGSRLTVL.

The chain couples TRBV19 to TRBJ2-3, with 10 bases aligning to TRBD2. J gave up 0 bases and V 6 bases, and 6 bases lay outside the gene matches. Germline-derived CDR1 and CDR2 are LNHDA and SQIVND (reference sequence). CDR3 length equals 16 residues. CDR3 in DNA: TGTGCCAGTAGCAGGTTAGCGGGGGGAAGCACAGATACGCAGTATTTT. It specifies CASSRLAGGSTDTQYF.